This T cell receptor (beta chain) is from a study of blood T cell repertoires in COVID-19. J was trimmed by 3 bases and V by 1 base; bases with no gene match: 9. This CDR3 contains 18 residues. CDR1 is SNHLY, CDR2 FYNNEI, per germline. Measured with immunoSEQ multiplex PCR; TCRdb has only the in-frame clones, and not every one. This table has more than 250,000 clones, roughly nine tenths appearing once. Sequences were obtained from PBMCs or T cells enriched from blood (not recorded which). The chain joins TRBV2 to TRBJ1-6; 7 bases line up with TRBD1. This clonotype originated in a woman in her 30s who had recovered from COVID-19. CDR3 in DNA: TGTGCCAGCAGTGAAGTGGGGAACAGGGGCTACTATAATTCACCCCTCCACTTT. It is translated as CASSEVGNRGYYNSPLHF.